Reported below is one TCR beta chain. The antigen remains unidentified. This sample was taken from a study of OX40 agonist ivuxolimab in advanced cancers. Study background: It was ivuxolimab, an agonistic anti-OX40 (CD134) antibody, that patients were treated with.

Study-wide points: Mean expanded clone counts were higher in CD8+ than CD4+ T cells.

Autoimmune disease history or systemic immunosuppression led to patients being barred. The V end lost 7 bases, the J end lost 7 bases, and 10 bases lay between the germline ends. CDR1 SNHLY and CDR2 FYNNEI come from the germline V gene. The CDR3 length is 11 residues. Using immunoSEQ multiplex PCR, the repertoire was profiled, and TCRdb retains in-frame clones only, with some absent. The sample lists tens of thousands of clones, over 75% occurring once. The source was CD4+ or CD8+ T cells sorted from blood, collected in a trial of the OX40 agonist ivuxolimab. The genes are TRBV2 and TRBJ1-1; D may be TRBD1 (6 bases). This receptor was obtained from an adult with an advanced solid tumor such as melanoma, head and neck, liver or kidney cancer. The CDR3 loop is CASNQGLEAFF. CDR3 coding DNA: TGTGCCAGCAACCAGGGGCTTGAAGCTTTCTTT.